Listed here is a single T cell receptor beta chain. CDR1 is MDHEN and CDR2 is SYDVKM in the germline V gene. This CDR3 has 16 amino acids. Trimming cost V 6 bases and J 4 bases; bases outside gene matches: 7. This specimen comes from a study of response to subunit inactivated influenza vaccine. One entry per CDR3 protein results from TCRdb running MiXCR on the RT-PCR reads. This table has about 310,000 distinct CDR3 sequences, just over 20% appearing once. The chain is built from TRBV28 and TRBJ2-2, with 11 bases fitting TRBD2. The TCR comes from a man aged 50-75 years who received an inactivated influenza vaccine. Sequenced material: PBMCs from blood, taken less than 22 months after vaccination. The DNA of the CDR3 is TGTGCCAGCAGCCGTAGCGGGGGGGCCTTCACCGGGGAGCTGTTTTTT. This sequence encodes CASSRSGGAFTGELFF.